This TCR beta chain was identified during a study of identifying expanded T cells in peripheral blood. During the collection period, no donor immune events like infections were recorded. The method was immunoSEQ multiplex PCR; TCRdb's version includes in-frame clones alone and lacks a portion of them. Counted here are about 110,000 clones, roughly 90% occurring once; the ten biggest clones make up more than 6.5%. Between the trimmed V and J ends, which lost 6 bases and 5 bases, there was a span of 9 bases. From germline, CDR1 is SEHNR and CDR2 FQNEAQ (reference sequence). This CDR3 is 12 amino acids long. As concerns this clone: The antigen remains undetermined.

Study-level findings and limits: Technical replicates showed about 1.2 changed clones; approximately 2 weeks 15 to 20; four weeks 19. Clone count variance between approximately 2-week samples rose with total template count.

This chain links TRBV7-9 with TRBJ2-3, with D hard to call. Sequencing was performed on blood. This TCR derives from a person between 18 and 75 years old in good health. The CDR3 DNA follows: TGTGCCAGCAGTTTAATGGGAGATACGCAGTATTTT. Amino acid sequence: CASSLMGDTQYF.